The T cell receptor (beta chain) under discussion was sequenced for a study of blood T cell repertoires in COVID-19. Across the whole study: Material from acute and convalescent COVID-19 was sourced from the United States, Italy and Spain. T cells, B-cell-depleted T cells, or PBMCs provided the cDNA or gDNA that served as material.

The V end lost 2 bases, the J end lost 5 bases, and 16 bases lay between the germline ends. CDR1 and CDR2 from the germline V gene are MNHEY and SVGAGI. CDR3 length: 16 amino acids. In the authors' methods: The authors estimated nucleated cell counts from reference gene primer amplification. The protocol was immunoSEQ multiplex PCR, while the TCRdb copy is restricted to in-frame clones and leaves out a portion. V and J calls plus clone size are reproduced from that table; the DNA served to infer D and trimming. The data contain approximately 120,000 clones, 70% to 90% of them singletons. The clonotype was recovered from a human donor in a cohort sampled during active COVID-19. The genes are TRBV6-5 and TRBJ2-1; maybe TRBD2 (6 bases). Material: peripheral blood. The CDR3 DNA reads TGTGCCAGCAGTTACGTCGGCGCGGGGAACGACAATGAGCAGTTCTTC. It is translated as CASSYVGAGNDNEQFF.